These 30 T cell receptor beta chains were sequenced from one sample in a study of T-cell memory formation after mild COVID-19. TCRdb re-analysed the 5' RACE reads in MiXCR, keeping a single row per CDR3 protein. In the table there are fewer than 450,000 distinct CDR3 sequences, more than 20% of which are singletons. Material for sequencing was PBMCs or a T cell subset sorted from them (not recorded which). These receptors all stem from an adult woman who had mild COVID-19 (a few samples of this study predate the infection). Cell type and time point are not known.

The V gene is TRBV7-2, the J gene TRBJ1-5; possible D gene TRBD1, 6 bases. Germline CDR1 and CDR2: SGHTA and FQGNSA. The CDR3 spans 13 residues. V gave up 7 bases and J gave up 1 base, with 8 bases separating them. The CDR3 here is CASKGQSNQPQHF. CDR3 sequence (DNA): TGTGCCAGCAAAGGACAGAGCAATCAGCCCCAGCATTTT.

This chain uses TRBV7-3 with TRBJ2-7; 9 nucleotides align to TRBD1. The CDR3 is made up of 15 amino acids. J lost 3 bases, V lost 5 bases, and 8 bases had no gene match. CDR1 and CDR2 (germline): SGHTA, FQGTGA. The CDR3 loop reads CASSATGGSYYEQYF. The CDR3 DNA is TGTGCCAGCAGCGCGACAGGGGGAAGCTACTACGAGCAGTACTTC.

CDR3 sequence reads: CSVNRGVGYGYTF. Here the CDR3 DNA reads TGCAGCGTTAACAGGGGGGTTGGGTATGGCTACACCTTC. The chain joins TRBV29-1 to TRBJ1-2, with TRBD1 matching over 8 bases. Germline CDR1 SQVTM, CDR2 ANQGSEA. There are 13 residues in the CDR3. Trimming took 5 bases from V and 5 from J; bases not matched to a gene: 7.

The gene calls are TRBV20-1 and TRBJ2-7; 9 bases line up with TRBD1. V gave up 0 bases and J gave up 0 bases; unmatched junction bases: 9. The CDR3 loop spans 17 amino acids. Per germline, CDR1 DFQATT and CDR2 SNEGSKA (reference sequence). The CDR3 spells CSARESSGTGISYEQYF. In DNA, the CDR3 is TGCAGTGCTAGAGAGTCTTCCGGGACAGGGATCTCCTACGAGCAGTACTTC.

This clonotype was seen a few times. The CDR3 DNA sequence: TGCAGTGCTAGACGTCTCGCTGGCAATCAGCCCCAGCATTTT. Translation: CSARRLAGNQPQHF. This chain connects TRBV20-1 to TRBJ1-5; D is ambiguous. This CDR3 comprises 14 residues. Trimming left V 2 bases short and J 2 bases short, with 10 bases between. Per the germline V gene, CDR1 is DFQATT and CDR2 is SNEGSKA (reference sequence).

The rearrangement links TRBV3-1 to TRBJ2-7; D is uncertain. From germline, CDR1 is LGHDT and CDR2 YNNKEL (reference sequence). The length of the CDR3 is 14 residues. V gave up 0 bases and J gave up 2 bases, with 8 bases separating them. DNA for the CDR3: TGTGCCAGCAGCCAAGATTACCTACCCTACGAGCAGTACTTC. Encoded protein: CASSQDYLPYEQYF.

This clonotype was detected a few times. The CDR3 DNA reads as TGCGCCAGCAGCCCCGGAGGGGGACAGGAGAATCAGCCCCAGCATTTT. Translated, it gives CASSPGGGQENQPQHF. The V gene is TRBV5-1, the J gene TRBJ1-5; 8 nucleotides agree with TRBD1. Per germline, CDR1 SGHRS and CDR2 YFSETQ. CDR3 length: 16 amino acids. V was clipped by 4 bases and J by 4 bases; unmatched bases: 10.

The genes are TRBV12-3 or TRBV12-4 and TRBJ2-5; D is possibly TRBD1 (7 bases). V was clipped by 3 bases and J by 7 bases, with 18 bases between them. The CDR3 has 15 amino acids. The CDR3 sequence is CASSLQQGTLGTQYF. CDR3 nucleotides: TGTGCCAGCAGTTTGCAACAGGGGACTCTTGGGACCCAGTACTTC.

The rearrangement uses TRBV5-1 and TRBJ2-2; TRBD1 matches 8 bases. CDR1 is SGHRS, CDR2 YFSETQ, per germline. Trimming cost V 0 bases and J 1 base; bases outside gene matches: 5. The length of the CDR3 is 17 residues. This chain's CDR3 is CASSLALGTGNTGELFF. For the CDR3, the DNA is TGCGCCAGCAGCTTGGCGCTCGGGACAGGGAACACCGGGGAGCTGTTTTTT.

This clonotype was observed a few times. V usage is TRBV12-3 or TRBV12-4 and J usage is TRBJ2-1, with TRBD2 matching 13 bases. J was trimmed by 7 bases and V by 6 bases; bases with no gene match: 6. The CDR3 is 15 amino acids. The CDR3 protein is CASSRTSGSQNEQFF. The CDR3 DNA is TGTGCCAGCAGCCGGACTAGCGGGAGTCAGAATGAGCAGTTCTTC.

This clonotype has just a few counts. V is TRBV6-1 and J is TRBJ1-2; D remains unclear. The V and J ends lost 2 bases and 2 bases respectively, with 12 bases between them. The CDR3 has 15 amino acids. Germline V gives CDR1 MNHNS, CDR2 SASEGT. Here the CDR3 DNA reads TGTGCCAGCAGTGAACGTATCACAAGCAACTATGGCTACACCTTC. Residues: CASSERITSNYGYTF.

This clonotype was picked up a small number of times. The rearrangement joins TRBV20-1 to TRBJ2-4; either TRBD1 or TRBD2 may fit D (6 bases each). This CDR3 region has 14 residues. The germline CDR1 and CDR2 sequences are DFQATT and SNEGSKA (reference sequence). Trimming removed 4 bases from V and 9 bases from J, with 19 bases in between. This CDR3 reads CSAKAGGRGGIQYF. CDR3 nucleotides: TGCAGTGCTAAGGCCGGGGGCCGGGGCGGCATTCAGTACTTC.

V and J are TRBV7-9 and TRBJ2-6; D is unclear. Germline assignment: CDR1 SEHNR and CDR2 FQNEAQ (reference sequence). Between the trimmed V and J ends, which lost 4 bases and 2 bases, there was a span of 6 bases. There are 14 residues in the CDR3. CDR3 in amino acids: CASSSVPGANVLTF. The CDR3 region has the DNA TGTGCCAGCAGCTCCGTCCCTGGGGCCAACGTCCTGACTTTC.

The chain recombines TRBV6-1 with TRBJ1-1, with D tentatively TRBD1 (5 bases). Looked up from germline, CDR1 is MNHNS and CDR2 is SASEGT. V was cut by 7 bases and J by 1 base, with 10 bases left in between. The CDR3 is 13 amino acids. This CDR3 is CASTVTGNTEAFF. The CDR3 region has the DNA TGTGCCAGCACCGTCACAGGGAACACTGAAGCTTTCTTT.

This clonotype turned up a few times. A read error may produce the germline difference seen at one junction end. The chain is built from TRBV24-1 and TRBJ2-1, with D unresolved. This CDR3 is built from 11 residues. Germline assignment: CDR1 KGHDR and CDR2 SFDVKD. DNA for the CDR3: TGTGCCACCAGCTCCTACAGTGAGCAGTTCTTC. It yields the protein CATSSYSEQFF.

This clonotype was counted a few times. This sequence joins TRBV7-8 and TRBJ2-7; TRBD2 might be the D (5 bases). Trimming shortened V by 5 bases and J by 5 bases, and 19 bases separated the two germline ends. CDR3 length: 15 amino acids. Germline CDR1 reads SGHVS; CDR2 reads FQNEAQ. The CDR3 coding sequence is TGTGCCAGCAGCGCTACCTGGGAGCCGAAGGACGAGCAGTACTTC. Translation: CASSATWEPKDEQYF.

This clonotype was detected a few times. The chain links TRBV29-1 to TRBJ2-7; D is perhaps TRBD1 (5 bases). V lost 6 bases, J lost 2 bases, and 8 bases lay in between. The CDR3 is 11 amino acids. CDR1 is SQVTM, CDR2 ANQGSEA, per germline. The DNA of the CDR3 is TGCAGCGTACAGGAGACCTACGAGCAGTACTTC. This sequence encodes CSVQETYEQYF.

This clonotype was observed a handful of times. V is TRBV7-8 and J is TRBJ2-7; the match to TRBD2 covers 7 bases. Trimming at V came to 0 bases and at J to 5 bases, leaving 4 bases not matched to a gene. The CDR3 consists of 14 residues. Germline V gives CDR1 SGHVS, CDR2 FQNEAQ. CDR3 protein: CASSLAGGPDEQYF. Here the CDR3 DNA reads TGTGCCAGCAGCTTAGCGGGAGGGCCCGACGAGCAGTACTTC.

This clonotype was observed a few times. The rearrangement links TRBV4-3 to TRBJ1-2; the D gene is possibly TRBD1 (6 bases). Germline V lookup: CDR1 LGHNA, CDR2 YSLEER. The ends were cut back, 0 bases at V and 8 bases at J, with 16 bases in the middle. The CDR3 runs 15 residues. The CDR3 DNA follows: TGCGCCAGCAGCCAAGAATCCCGGGGGGCGGAAGGCTACACCTTC. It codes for CASSQESRGAEGYTF.

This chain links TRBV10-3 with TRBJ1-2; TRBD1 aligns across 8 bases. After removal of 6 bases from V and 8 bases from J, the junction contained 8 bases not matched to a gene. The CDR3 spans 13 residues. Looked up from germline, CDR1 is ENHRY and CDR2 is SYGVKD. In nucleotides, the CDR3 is TGTGCCATCAGGACTCAGGGGGCTCAGGGCTACACCTTC. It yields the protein CAIRTQGAQGYTF.

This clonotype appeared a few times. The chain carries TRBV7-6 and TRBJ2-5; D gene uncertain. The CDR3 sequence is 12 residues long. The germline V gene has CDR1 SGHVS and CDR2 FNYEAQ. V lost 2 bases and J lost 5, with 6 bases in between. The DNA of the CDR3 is TGTGCCAGCAGCTTAATCCTGGAGACCCAGTACTTC. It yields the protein CASSLILETQYF.

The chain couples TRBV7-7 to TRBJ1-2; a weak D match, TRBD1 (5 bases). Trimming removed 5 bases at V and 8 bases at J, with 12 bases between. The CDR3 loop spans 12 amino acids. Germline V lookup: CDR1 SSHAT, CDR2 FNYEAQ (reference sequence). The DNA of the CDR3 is TGTGCCAGCAGCCGGGGCAACGGGGGCTACACCTTC. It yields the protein CASSRGNGGYTF.

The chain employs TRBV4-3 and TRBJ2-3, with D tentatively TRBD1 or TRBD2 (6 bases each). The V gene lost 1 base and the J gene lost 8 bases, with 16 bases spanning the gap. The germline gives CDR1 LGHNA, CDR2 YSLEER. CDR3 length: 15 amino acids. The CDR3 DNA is TGCGCCAGCAGCCAAGCGGGGGCCGGGACAAGTACGCAGTATTTT. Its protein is CASSQAGAGTSTQYF.

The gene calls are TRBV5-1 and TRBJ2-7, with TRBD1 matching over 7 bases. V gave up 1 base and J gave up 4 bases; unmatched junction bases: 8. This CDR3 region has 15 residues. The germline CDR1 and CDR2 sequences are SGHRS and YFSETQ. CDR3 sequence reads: CASSLTGDKGYEQYF. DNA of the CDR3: TGCGCCAGCAGCTTGACAGGGGACAAAGGTTACGAGCAGTACTTC.

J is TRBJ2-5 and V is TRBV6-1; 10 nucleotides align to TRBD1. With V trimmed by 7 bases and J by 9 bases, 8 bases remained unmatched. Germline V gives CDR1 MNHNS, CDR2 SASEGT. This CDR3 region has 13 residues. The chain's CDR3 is CASTMDRGEAQYF. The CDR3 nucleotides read TGTGCCAGCACTATGGACAGGGGGGAGGCCCAGTACTTC.

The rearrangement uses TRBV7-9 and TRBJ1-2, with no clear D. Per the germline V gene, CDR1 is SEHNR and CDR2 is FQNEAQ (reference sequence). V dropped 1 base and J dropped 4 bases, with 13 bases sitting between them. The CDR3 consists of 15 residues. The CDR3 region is CASSLGAADPYGYTF. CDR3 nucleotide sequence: TGTGCCAGCAGCTTAGGTGCGGCAGACCCCTATGGCTACACCTTC.

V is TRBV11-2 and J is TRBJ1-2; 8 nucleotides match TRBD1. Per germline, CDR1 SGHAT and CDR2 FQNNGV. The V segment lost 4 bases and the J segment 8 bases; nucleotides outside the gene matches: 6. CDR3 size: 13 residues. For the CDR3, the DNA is TGTGCCAGCAGCTCCAACAGGGGGAAAGGCTACACCTTC. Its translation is CASSSNRGKGYTF.

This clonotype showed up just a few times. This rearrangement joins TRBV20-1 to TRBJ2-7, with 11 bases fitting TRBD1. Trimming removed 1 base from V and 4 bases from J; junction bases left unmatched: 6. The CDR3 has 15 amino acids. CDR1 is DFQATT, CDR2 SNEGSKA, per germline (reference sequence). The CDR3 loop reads CSARGEDRGLYEQYF. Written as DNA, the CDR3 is TGCAGTGCTAGAGGGGAGGACAGGGGGCTATACGAGCAGTACTTC.

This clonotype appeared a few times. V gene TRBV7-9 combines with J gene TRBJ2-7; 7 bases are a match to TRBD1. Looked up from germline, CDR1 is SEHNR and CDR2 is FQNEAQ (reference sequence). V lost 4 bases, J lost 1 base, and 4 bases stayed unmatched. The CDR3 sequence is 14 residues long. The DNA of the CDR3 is TGTGCCAGCAGCTCGACGGGACAGTCCTACGAGCAGTACTTC. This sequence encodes CASSSTGQSYEQYF.

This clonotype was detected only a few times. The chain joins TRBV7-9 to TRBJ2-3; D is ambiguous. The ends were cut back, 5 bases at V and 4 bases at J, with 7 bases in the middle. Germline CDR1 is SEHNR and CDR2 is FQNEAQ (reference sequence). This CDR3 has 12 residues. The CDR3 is CASSALADTQYF. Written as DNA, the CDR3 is TGTGCCAGCAGCGCCTTGGCAGATACGCAGTATTTT.